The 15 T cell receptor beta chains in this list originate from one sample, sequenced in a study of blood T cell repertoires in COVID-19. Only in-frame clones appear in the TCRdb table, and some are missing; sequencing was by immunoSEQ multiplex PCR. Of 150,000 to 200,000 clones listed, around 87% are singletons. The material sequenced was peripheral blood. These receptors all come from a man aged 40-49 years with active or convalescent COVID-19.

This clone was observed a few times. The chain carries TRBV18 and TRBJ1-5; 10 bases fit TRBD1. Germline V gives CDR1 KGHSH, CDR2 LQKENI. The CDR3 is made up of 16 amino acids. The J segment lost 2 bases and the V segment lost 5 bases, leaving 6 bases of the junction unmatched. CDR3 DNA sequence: TGTGCCAGCTCATCCGGGACAGGGGTGGGCAATCAGCCCCAGCATTTT. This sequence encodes CASSSGTGVGNQPQHF.

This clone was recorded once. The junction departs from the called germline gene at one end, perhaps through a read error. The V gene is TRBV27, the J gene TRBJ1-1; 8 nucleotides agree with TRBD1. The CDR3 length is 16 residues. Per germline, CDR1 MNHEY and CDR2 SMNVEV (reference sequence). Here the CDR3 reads CASSLTQTGVKTEAFF. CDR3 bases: TGTGCCAGCAGTTTAACCCAGACAGGGGTGAAGACTGAAGCTTTCTTT.

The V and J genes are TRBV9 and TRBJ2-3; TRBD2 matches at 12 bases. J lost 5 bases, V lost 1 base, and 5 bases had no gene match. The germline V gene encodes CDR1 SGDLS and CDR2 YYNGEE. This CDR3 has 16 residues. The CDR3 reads CASSVLAGGPVDTQYF. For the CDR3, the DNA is TGTGCCAGCAGCGTACTAGCGGGGGGGCCGGTAGATACGCAGTATTTT.

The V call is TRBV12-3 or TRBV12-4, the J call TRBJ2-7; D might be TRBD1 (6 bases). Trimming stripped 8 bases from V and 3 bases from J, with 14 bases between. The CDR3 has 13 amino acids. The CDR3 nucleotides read TGTGCCAGCCCCTCAGGGGTTCTCTACGAGCAGTACTTC. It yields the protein CASPSGVLYEQYF.

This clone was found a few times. Written as DNA, the CDR3 is TGTGCCAGCAGCGTGACAGGGCCAATAGCGAACACCGGGGAGCTGTTTTTT. Translation gives CASSVTGPIANTGELFF. The gene calls are TRBV7-3 and TRBJ2-2; 7 bases are a match to TRBD1. The CDR3 contains 17 residues. V lost 5 bases, J lost 0 bases, and 9 bases stayed unmatched. Germline V gene data show CDR1 as SGHTA and CDR2 as FQGTGA. Full variable domain (remainder filled in from reference TRBV7-3 and TRBJ2-2): GAGVSQTPSNKVTEKGKYVELRCDPISGHTALYWYRQSLGQGPEFLIYFQGTGAADDSGLPNDRFFAVRPEGSVSTLKIQRTERGDSAVYLCASSVTGPIANTGELFFGEGSRLTVL.

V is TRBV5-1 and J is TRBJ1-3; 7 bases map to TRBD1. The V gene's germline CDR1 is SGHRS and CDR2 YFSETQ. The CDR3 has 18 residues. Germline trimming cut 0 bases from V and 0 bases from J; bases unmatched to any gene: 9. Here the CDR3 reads CASSLEKGANSSGNTIYF. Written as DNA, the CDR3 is TGCGCCAGCAGCTTGGAGAAGGGGGCCAATAGCTCTGGAAACACCATATATTTT.

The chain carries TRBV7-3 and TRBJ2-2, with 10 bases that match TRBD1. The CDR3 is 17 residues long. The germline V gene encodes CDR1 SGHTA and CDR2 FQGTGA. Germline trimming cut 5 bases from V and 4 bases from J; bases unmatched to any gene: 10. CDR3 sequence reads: CASSPSTGGAGTGELFF. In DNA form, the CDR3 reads TGTGCCAGCAGCCCATCGACAGGGGGCGCGGGCACCGGGGAGCTGTTTTTT.

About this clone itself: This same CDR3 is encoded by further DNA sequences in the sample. The CDR3 DNA follows: TGTGCCAGCAGCTTAGGCCAGGCCAATGAGCAGTTCTTC. This sequence encodes CASSLGQANEQFF. This rearrangement joins TRBV7-3 to TRBJ2-1; unclear D gene. This CDR3 has 13 amino acids. Per germline, CDR1 SGHTA and CDR2 FQGTGA. The V end was cut by 2 bases, the J end by 6 bases, with 8 bases between.

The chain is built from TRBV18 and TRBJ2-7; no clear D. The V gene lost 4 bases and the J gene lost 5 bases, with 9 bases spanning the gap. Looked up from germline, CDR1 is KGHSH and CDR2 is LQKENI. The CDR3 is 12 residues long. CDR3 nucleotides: TGTGCCAGCTCACTAACTCTTAACGAGCAGTACTTC. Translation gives CASSLTLNEQYF.

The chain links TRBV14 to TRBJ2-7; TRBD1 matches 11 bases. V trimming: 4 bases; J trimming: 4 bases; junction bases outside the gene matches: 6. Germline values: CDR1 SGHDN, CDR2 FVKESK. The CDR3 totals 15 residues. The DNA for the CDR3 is TGTGCCAGCAGCCTAGGACAGGGGGCATCGTACGAGCAGTACTTC. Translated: CASSLGQGASYEQYF. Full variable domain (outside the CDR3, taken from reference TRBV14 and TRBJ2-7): EAGVTQFPSHSVIEKGQTVTLRCDPISGHDNLYWYRRVMGKEIKFLLHFVKESKQDESGMPNNRFLAERTGGTYSTLKVQPAELEDSGVYFCASSLGQGASYEQYFGPGTRLTVT.

The CDR3 region is CASSQGSSGANVLTF. In nucleotides, the CDR3 is TGTGCCAGCAGCCAAGGTAGCTCTGGGGCCAACGTCCTGACTTTC. V usage is TRBV3-1 (or the pseudogene TRBV3-2) and J usage is TRBJ2-6; D not resolved. The CDR3 loop spans 15 amino acids. V shed 1 base and J shed 0 bases, with 4 bases lying between them. The germline V gene encodes CDR1 LGHDT and CDR2 YNNKEL (reference sequence).

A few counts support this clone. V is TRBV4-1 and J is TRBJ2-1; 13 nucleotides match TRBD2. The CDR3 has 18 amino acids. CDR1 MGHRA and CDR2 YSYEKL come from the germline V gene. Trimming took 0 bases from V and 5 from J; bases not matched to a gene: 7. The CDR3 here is CASSQDPGTSGTNNEQFF. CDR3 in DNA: TGCGCCAGCAGCCAAGATCCCGGGACTAGCGGGACAAACAATGAGCAGTTCTTC.

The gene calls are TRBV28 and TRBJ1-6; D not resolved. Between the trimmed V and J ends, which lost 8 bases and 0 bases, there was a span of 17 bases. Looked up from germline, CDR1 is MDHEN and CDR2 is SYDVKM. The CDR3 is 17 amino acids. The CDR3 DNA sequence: TGTGCCAGCGGGCTGTCCTACAGCGGCTCCTATAATTCACCCCTCCACTTT. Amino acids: CASGLSYSGSYNSPLHF. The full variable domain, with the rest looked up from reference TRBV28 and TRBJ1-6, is DVKVTQSSRYLVKRTGEKVFLECVQDMDHENMFWYRQDPGLGLRLIYFSYDVKMKEKGDIPEGYSVSREKKERFSLILESASTNQTSMYLCASGLSYSGSYNSPLHFGNGTRLTVT.

DNA for the CDR3: TGTGCCAGCAGCCAAGGCCCCACTGCAACTAATGAAAAACTGTTTTTT. It translates to CASSQGPTATNEKLFF. The rearrangement uses TRBV3-1 (or the pseudogene TRBV3-2) and TRBJ1-4; D gene unclear. V lost 1 base to trimming and J lost 0 bases, with 9 bases between them. Germline V gene lookup returns CDR1 LGHDT and CDR2 YNNKEL (reference sequence). The CDR3 runs to 16 residues.

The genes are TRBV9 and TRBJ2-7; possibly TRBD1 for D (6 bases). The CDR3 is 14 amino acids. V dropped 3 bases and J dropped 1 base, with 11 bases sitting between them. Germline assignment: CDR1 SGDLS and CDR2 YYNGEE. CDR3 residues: CASSAGAPSYEQYF. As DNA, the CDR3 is TGTGCCAGCAGCGCAGGGGCTCCGTCCTACGAGCAGTACTTC.